What follows is one T cell receptor beta chain and its context. Treatment noted: 15 to 20 received Ad26.COV2.S at low or high dose, single or two shots; several received placebo; per-sample allocation not given. Collection of samples fell on day 63 after the first vaccine or placebo injection. V lost 3 bases, J lost 3 bases, and 6 bases lay in between. The CDR3 length is 13 residues. Libraries were prepared by immunoSEQ multiplex PCR; TCRdb keeps only in-frame clonotypes and omits some of them. This table has about 390,000 clones, 80% to 90% appearing once. This specimen comes from a study of Ad26.COV2.S vaccination and SARS-CoV-2 variants. Study details: Intramuscular Ad26.COV2.S at 5x10^10 or 1x10^11 viral particles.

The chain carries TRBV12-3 or TRBV12-4 and TRBJ1-5; no clear D gene. The TCR originated in a person aged 18-65 years who received the Ad26.COV2.S COVID-19 vaccine or a placebo. This sample comprised peripheral blood, obtained in a trial of Ad26.COV2.S vaccine versus placebo. The DNA of the CDR3 is TGTGCCAGCAGTTTTCGGTACAATCAGCCCCAGCATTTT. As protein: CASSFRYNQPQHF.